Listed below are T cell receptor beta chains from one sample, sequenced in a study of blood T cells in healthy people across ages. TCRdb reanalysed the 5' RACE reads using MiXCR and keeps one entry per CDR3 protein. Found here are about 780,000 distinct CDR3 sequences, about 26% of them singletons; the top ten hold around 2.9%. These same records also appear under a second study, on T cells of mothers and their children.

Source material: blood. The receptor source for this set is a boy between 10 and 17 years old in good health. Both conserved end residues are part of each CDR3. Each record gives: V gene, clone size, J gene, D gene, CDR3 DNA, CDR3 protein. D genes are given only for firm matches. A row's size may be missing; if present it is once, few, many or a size class.

v_call: TRBV12-3/TRBV12-4
clone_size: .
j_call: TRBJ2-3
d_call: TRBD2
cdr3_nt: TGTGCCAGCAGGGGGTTGGGCGGGGGATATACAGATACGCAGTATTTT
cdr3_aa: CASRGLGGGYTDTQYF

v_call: TRBV20-1
clone_size: .
j_call: TRBJ2-1
d_call: .
cdr3_nt: TGCAGTGCTACTAAAACGGGGTCCGTAACCTACAATGAGCAGTTCTTC
cdr3_aa: CSATKTGSVTYNEQFF

v_call: TRBV3-1
clone_size: .
j_call: TRBJ2-7
d_call: .
cdr3_nt: TGTGCCAGCAGCCAAGACGTCAACGAGCAGTACTTC
cdr3_aa: CASSQDVNEQYF

v_call: TRBV15
clone_size: few
j_call: TRBJ1-4
d_call: .
cdr3_nt: TGTGCCACCAGCAGAGGTGGCAGGGCAGCAACTAATGAAAAACTGTTTTTT
cdr3_aa: CATSRGGRAATNEKLFF

v_call: TRBV2
clone_size: few
j_call: TRBJ2-2
d_call: .
cdr3_nt: TGTGCCAGCAGACAAGGATCATCAACCGGGGAGCTGTTTTTT
cdr3_aa: CASRQGSSTGELFF

v_call: TRBV5-1
clone_size: .
j_call: TRBJ1-1
d_call: TRBD1
cdr3_nt: TGCGCCAGCAGCGGGGGACAGACTCTGAACACTGAAGCTTTCTTT
cdr3_aa: CASSGGQTLNTEAFF

v_call: TRBV2
clone_size: few
j_call: TRBJ2-3
d_call: .
cdr3_nt: TGTGCCAGCAGCGCGGGACACAGCACAGATACGCAGTATTTT
cdr3_aa: CASSAGHSTDTQYF

v_call: TRBV12-3/TRBV12-4
clone_size: .
j_call: TRBJ1-5
d_call: .
cdr3_nt: TGTGCCAGCAGTTTAGGAAGAGGGGGGTATGGGCACCAACCCCAGCATTTT
cdr3_aa: CASSLGRGGYGHQPQHF

v_call: TRBV20-1
clone_size: .
j_call: TRBJ2-3
d_call: TRBD2
cdr3_nt: TGCAGTGCTAGCAACGGGGGGGCGTACACAGATACGCAGTATTTT
cdr3_aa: CSASNGGAYTDTQYF

v_call: TRBV12-3/TRBV12-4
clone_size: .
j_call: TRBJ2-7
d_call: TRBD1
cdr3_nt: TGTGCCAGCAGGGCAGGGGGTAGCGAGCAGTACTTC
cdr3_aa: CASRAGGSEQYF

v_call: TRBV3-1
clone_size: .
j_call: TRBJ2-3
d_call: .
cdr3_nt: TGTGCCAGCAGCCAAGCCGGGGGGCAGGATACGCAGTATTTT
cdr3_aa: CASSQAGGQDTQYF

v_call: TRBV12-3/TRBV12-4
clone_size: .
j_call: TRBJ2-7
d_call: .
cdr3_nt: TGTGCCAGCAGGGCACAGGCCTACGAGCAGTACTTC
cdr3_aa: CASRAQAYEQYF

v_call: TRBV7-9
clone_size: .
j_call: TRBJ2-5
d_call: .
cdr3_nt: TGTGTCAGCAGCTCCAGGGTCCTCGAGACCCAGTACTTC
cdr3_aa: CVSSSRVLETQYF

v_call: TRBV12-3/TRBV12-4
clone_size: .
j_call: TRBJ2-5
d_call: TRBD1
cdr3_nt: TGTGCCAGCACCCTTGGGGACAGGGGAACCCAAGAGACCCAGTACTTC
cdr3_aa: CASTLGDRGTQETQYF

v_call: TRBV6-5
clone_size: few
j_call: TRBJ2-5
d_call: .
cdr3_nt: TGTGCCAGCAGTTACTCGATTAACAGGGAAAGGCAGTACTTC
cdr3_aa: CASSYSINRERQYF

v_call: TRBV5-1
clone_size: .
j_call: TRBJ2-3
d_call: .
cdr3_nt: TGCGCCAGCAGCCTGGAAGTAACGACAGATACGCAGTATTTT
cdr3_aa: CASSLEVTTDTQYF

v_call: TRBV15
clone_size: .
j_call: TRBJ2-1
d_call: .
cdr3_nt: TGTGCCACCAGCTCTCCAACCGGTAGTGGCTACAATGAGCAGTTCTTC
cdr3_aa: CATSSPTGSGYNEQFF

v_call: TRBV3-1
clone_size: few
j_call: TRBJ1-5
d_call: .
cdr3_nt: TGTGCCAGCAGCCCCAACCTGGATCAGCCCCAGCATTTT
cdr3_aa: CASSPNLDQPQHF

v_call: TRBV29-1
clone_size: .
j_call: TRBJ1-2
d_call: .
cdr3_nt: TGCAGCGCAAAGAGTACCGGTGGCTACACCTTC
cdr3_aa: CSAKSTGGYTF

v_call: TRBV5-1
clone_size: .
j_call: TRBJ1-2
d_call: .
cdr3_nt: TGCGCCAGCAGCTTGGCGGGCCGCGGGGGCTACACCTTC
cdr3_aa: CASSLAGRGGYTF

v_call: TRBV24-1
clone_size: .
j_call: TRBJ1-1
d_call: .
cdr3_nt: TGTGCCACCAGTGCCTGGGGGGACACTGAAGCTTTCTTT
cdr3_aa: CATSAWGDTEAFF

v_call: TRBV20-1
clone_size: few
j_call: TRBJ2-7
d_call: .
cdr3_nt: TGCAGTGCCCGAACTCCAGTGAACTCCTACGAGCAGTACTTC
cdr3_aa: CSARTPVNSYEQYF

v_call: TRBV27
clone_size: .
j_call: TRBJ2-7
d_call: .
cdr3_nt: TGTGCCAGCAGTTACAGAGGAGGGGGCGCGTCCGAGCAGTACTTC
cdr3_aa: CASSYRGGGASEQYF

v_call: TRBV2
clone_size: .
j_call: TRBJ2-5
d_call: TRBD2
cdr3_nt: TGTGCCAGCAGTGAAGCCGTGCTAGCGGGAGAGACCCAGTACTTC
cdr3_aa: CASSEAVLAGETQYF

v_call: TRBV3-1
clone_size: once
j_call: TRBJ1-6
d_call: .
cdr3_nt: TGTGCCAGCAGCCAAGAGGGGGCCCATTCACCCCACCACTTT
cdr3_aa: CASSQEGAHSPHHF

v_call: TRBV6-6
clone_size: .
j_call: TRBJ1-5
d_call: .
cdr3_nt: TGTGCCACCGAAGACCCAAGGGGGTCTCAGCCCCAGCATTTT
cdr3_aa: CATEDPRGSQPQHF

v_call: TRBV3-1
clone_size: few
j_call: TRBJ1-1
d_call: TRBD1
cdr3_nt: TGTGCCAGCAGCCAGGGGACAGTGGACGCGAACACTGAAGCTTTCTTT
cdr3_aa: CASSQGTVDANTEAFF

v_call: TRBV3-1
clone_size: .
j_call: TRBJ2-5
d_call: .
cdr3_nt: TGTGCCAGCAGCCAACTGGACACAGAGACCCAGTACTTC
cdr3_aa: CASSQLDTETQYF

v_call: TRBV4-1
clone_size: .
j_call: TRBJ2-3
d_call: TRBD2
cdr3_nt: TGCGCCAGCAGCCACCTCGGACTAGCTGGTACAGATACGCAGTATTTT
cdr3_aa: CASSHLGLAGTDTQYF

v_call: TRBV5-1
clone_size: many
j_call: TRBJ2-5
d_call: .
cdr3_nt: TGCGCCAGCAGCTTTAGAACTCCCCCTGGGGAGACCCAGTACTTC
cdr3_aa: CASSFRTPPGETQYF

v_call: TRBV12-3/TRBV12-4
clone_size: .
j_call: TRBJ2-6
d_call: TRBD2
cdr3_nt: TGTGCCAGCAGTCCCGGGGACTACGGGGCCAACGTCCTGACTTTC
cdr3_aa: CASSPGDYGANVLTF

v_call: TRBV6-5
clone_size: .
j_call: TRBJ2-7
d_call: .
cdr3_nt: TGTGCCAGCAGCCCCGGGACCGCCGAGTACGAGCAGTACTTC
cdr3_aa: CASSPGTAEYEQYF